These T cell receptor beta chains were read from a single sample in a study of cytotoxic CD8 clonotypes in ibrutinib-treated CLL. Produced via immunoSEQ multiplex PCR; TCRdb's table is partial and in-frame only. The data contain about 250,000 clones, roughly 74% of them singletons. Here the sequenced sample was PBMCs, taken after 24 months of ibrutinib treatment. The receptor source for this set is a human donor with chronic lymphocytic leukemia. CDR3s include the opening cysteine and the closing phenylalanine or tryptophan.

V	J	CDR3
TRBV4-3	TRBJ2-1	CASSRDRSYNEQFF
TRBV5-4	TRBJ2-7	CASSPGDGLAGYYEQYF
TRBV28	TRBJ2-7	CAIGAPLEQYF
TRBV4-2	TRBJ2-5	CASSQDVLETQYF
TRBV18	TRBJ1-2	CASSRDYGYTF
TRBV11-2	TRBJ1-1	CASSLFANPPDEAFF
TRBV9	TRBJ2-1	CASSGDTSGRSNEQFF
TRBV7-9	TRBJ1-5	CASGTEYSNQPQHF
TRBV7-9	TRBJ1-5	CASSSDQTVHSQHF
TRBV11-3	TRBJ2-5	CASSSWSAGNQETQYF
TRBV5-1	TRBJ2-3	CASKGVLAGTDTQYF
TRBV6-1	TRBJ1-3	CASSGTGGGNTIYF
TRBV27	TRBJ2-3	CASSEGGTVGTDTQYF
TRBV27	TRBJ2-7	CASSSSNDEQYF
TRBV2	TRBJ2-7	CASSDRGRPYEQYF
TRBV28	TRBJ1-1	CASSSLGQGPTEAFF
TRBV10-2	TRBJ1-1	CASSRGTEAFF
TRBV5-1	TRBJ2-7	CASRRDSTTDYEQYF
TRBV7-9	TRBJ2-1	CASSLAQARDEQFF
TRBV1	TRBJ2-1	CTSSQDVPRPGEQFF
TRBV7-7	TRBJ2-5	CASSLGQGTFQETQYF
TRBV25-1	TRBJ1-3	CASSAAGDSGNTIYF
TRBV19	TRBJ2-1	CASSTTSGHNEQFF
TRBV7-2	TRBJ2-2	CASSSYSGTGELFF
TRBV30	TRBJ2-7	CAWSLHSYEQYF
TRBV18	TRBJ2-2	CASSAVTGELFF
TRBV27	TRBJ1-5	CASSRRTGGGQPQHF
TRBV18	TRBJ2-7	CASSPPGPDEQYF
TRBV5-4	TRBJ2-3	CASSLSRGLAGADTQYF
TRBV5-1	TRBJ2-3	CASSRRTSGSITDTQYF
TRBV11-3	TRBJ2-7	CASSLVADYEQYF
TRBV11-3	TRBJ1-1	CASSVSANTEAFF
TRBV11-2	TRBJ1-2	CASSLVRDKTYGYTF
TRBV4-1	TRBJ2-7	CASSQDSLDIGVYEQYF
TRBV4-3	TRBJ2-7	CASSQDAGGKQYF
TRBV5-4	TRBJ2-7	CASSSNALNPYEQYF
TRBV5-1	TRBJ2-1	CASTLIFQGGRTPNEQFF
TRBV4-2	TRBJ2-1	CASSQLGEEFF
TRBV10-2	TRBJ2-7	CASSESLGASSYEQYF
TRBV29-1	TRBJ2-7	CSGSTGTGYEQYF
TRBV4-2	TRBJ1-5	CASSQRGEGNQPQHF
TRBV2	TRBJ2-7	CANTDGSSYEQYF
TRBV27	TRBJ2-1	CASGGAYNEQFF
TRBV11-2	TRBJ2-7	CASSLQANYEQYF
TRBV7-8	TRBJ1-2	CASSADRIRDGYTF
TRBV6-1	TRBJ2-1	CASSEPRRSLKNNEQFF
TRBV27	TRBJ2-7	CASKRLGGSLYGEQYF
TRBV11-2	TRBJ2-2	CASSFLENGELFF
TRBV29-1	TRBJ2-3	CFWGSWGYF